Given below is one TCR beta chain in context. What it binds is not known. Amplification from RNA transcripts yielded the TCR beta CDR3 regions. The workflow started with a first-round RT-PCR run with HTBI primers and then moved on to a second-round multiplex PCR. TCRdb re-called the multiplex PCR reads through MiXCR, storing one row per CDR3 protein. Among hundreds of thousands of distinct CDR3 sequences, under 25% were seen once, and the ten largest hold roughly 3%. This sample is drawn from a study of Graves' ophthalmopathy and Graves' hyperthyroidism. Hyperthyroidism patients, all newly diagnosed, had under 2 months' duration and ages of 18 to 65. Additional autoimmune diseases, uncontrolled infections, pregnancy or lactation disqualified patients. Overall study findings and caveats: The model flagged ophthalmopathy progression at approximately 70% sensitivity and nearly 75% specificity.

The CDR3 is made up of 14 amino acids. The J segment lost 3 bases and the V segment lost 7 bases, leaving 9 bases of the junction unmatched. Germline CDR1 and CDR2: MDHEN and SYDVKM. The specimen sequenced was peripheral blood. The sequence derives from a woman between 18 and 29 years old with stable Graves' hyperthyroidism. J is TRBJ2-7 and V is TRBV28, with 7 bases identical to TRBD2. The CDR3 sequence is CASTSGGWSYEQYF. The DNA of the CDR3 is TGTGCCAGCACTTCGGGGGGTTGGAGCTACGAGCAGTACTTC.